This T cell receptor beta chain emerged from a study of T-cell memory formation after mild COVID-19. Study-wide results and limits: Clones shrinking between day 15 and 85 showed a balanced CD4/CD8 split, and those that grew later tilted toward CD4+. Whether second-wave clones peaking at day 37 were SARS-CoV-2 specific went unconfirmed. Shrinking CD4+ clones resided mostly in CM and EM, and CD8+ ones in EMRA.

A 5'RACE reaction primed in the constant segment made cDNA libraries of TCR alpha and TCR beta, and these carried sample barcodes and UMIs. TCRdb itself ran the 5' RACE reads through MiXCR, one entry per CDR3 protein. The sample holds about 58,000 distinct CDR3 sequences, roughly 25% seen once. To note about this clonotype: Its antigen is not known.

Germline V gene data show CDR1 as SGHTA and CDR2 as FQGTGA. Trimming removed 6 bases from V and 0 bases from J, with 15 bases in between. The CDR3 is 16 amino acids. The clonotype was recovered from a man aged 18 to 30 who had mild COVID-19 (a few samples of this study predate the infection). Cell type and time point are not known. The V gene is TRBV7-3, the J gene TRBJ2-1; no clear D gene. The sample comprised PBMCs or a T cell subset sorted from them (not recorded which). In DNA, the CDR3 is TGTGCCAGCAGTTCAGACGGACGAGTCTCCTACAATGAGCAGTTCTTC. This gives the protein CASSSDGRVSYNEQFF.